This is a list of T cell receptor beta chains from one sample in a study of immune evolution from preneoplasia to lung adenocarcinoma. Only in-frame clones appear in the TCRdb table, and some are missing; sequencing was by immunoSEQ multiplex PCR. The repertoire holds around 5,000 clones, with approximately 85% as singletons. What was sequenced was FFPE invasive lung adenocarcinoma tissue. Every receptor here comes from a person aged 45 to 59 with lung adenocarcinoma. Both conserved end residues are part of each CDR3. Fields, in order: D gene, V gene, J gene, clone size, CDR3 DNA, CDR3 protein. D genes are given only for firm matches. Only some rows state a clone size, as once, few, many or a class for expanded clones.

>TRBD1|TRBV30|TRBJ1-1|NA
TGTGCCTGGAGTTTTCCGGGACAGGTCTATGCAGCTTTCTTT
CAWSFPGQVYAAFF
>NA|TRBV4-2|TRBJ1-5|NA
TGTGCCAGCAGCCAAGAGCTTACGAATCAGCCCCAGCATTTT
CASSQELTNQPQHF
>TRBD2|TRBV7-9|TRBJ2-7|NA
TGTGCCAGCAGCTCTTTAGCGGGAGAGGGTCCCACCTACGAGCAGTACTTC
CASSSLAGEGPTYEQYF
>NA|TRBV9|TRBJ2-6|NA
TGTGCCAGCAGCGAGGACTATTTCCCTTCTGGGGCCAACGTCCTGACTTTC
CASSEDYFPSGANVLTF
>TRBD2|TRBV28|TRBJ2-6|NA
TGTGCCAGCAGTTTCGGGGGGTCTGGGGCCAACGTCCTGACTTTC
CASSFGGSGANVLTF
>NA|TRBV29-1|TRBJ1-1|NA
TGCAGCGTCCGGTACGGGAACACTGAAGCTTTCTTT
CSVRYGNTEAFF
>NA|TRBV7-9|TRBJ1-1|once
TGTGCCAGCAGCTTATCAACAGGGTTCACTGAAGCTTTCTTT
CASSLSTGFTEAFF
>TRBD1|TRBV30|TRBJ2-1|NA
TGTGCCTGGGGGGCACGGGACAGGGACGTCAATGAGCAGTTCTTC
CAWGARDRDVNEQFF
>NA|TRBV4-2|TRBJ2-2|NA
TGTGCCAGCAGCCATCCGACGGGGGACACCGGGGAGCTGTTTTTT
CASSHPTGDTGELFF
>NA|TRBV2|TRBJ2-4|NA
TGTGCCAGCAGTGGCTCACTAGCCAAAAACATTCAGTACTTC
CASSGSLAKNIQYF
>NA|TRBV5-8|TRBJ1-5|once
TGTGCCAGCAGCTTCCGCCAGATTAATCAGCCCCAGCATTTT
CASSFRQINQPQHF
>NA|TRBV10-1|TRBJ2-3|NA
TGCGCCAGCGCTCCCGGGATTAGGCACACAGATACGCAGTATTTT
CASAPGIRHTDTQYF
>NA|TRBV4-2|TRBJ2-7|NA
TGTGCCAGCAGCCAAGTCGGAAGGGGATCCGAGCAGTACTTC
CASSQVGRGSEQYF
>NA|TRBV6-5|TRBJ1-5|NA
TGTGCCAGCAGTTACACAGAGAATCAGCCCCAGCATTTT
CASSYTENQPQHF
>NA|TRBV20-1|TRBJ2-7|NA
TGCAGTGCCCGGGTGGGCGAGCAGTACTTC
CSARVGEQYF
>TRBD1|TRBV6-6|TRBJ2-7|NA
TGTGCCAGCAGTTATAGGACAGGGTCCTACGAGCAGTACTTC
CASSYRTGSYEQYF
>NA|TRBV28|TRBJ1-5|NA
TGTGCCAGCAGTTCATCACAGGCACGTAGCAATCAGCCCCAGCATTTT
CASSSSQARSNQPQHF
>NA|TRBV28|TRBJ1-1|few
TGTGCCAGCAGAAGACAGAACGCGAACACTGAAGCTTTCTTT
CASRRQNANTEAFF
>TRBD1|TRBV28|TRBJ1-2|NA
TGTGCCAGCAGTTTAGGCAGGGGGCAAAGTGGCTACACCTTC
CASSLGRGQSGYTF
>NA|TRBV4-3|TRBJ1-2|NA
TGCGCCAGCAGCCCCACAGGATTCTATGGCTACACCTTC
CASSPTGFYGYTF
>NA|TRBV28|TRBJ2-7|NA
TGTGCCAGCAGACGGGTCGGGGGTTGGGAGCAGTACTTC
CASRRVGGWEQYF
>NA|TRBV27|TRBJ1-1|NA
TGTGCCAGCAGTTCTAGGACAGAAGCTTTCTTT
CASSSRTEAFF
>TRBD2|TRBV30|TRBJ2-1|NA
TGTGCCTGGGGAAGCGGGAGGGCTTACAATGAGCAGTTCTTC
CAWGSGRAYNEQFF
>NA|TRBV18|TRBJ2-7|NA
TGTGCCAGCTCGCCTCAGGGTATTTCCTCCTACGAGCAGTACTTC
CASSPQGISSYEQYF
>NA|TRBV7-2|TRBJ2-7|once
TGTGCCAGCAGCTCCATAACCTACGAGCAGTACTTC
CASSSITYEQYF
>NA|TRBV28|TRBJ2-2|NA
TGTGCCAGCAGTCCCCGGTATGGCGGGGAGCTGTTTTTT
CASSPRYGGELFF
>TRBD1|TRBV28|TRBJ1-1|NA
TGTGCCAGCAGTTCCTCCGGACAGGGGGCCGGGACTGAAGCTTTCTTT
CASSSSGQGAGTEAFF
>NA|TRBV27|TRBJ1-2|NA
TGTGCCAGCAGTTTACAGGGCCCGGATGGCTACACCTTC
CASSLQGPDGYTF
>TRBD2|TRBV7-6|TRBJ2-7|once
TGTGCCAGCAGTCGTGAGGGCGGGAGCTCCTACGAGCAGTACTTC
CASSREGGSSYEQYF
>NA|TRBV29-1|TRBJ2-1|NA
TGCAGCGTCGGCCGGGACTCATCGGTTGAGCAGTTCTTC
CSVGRDSSVEQFF
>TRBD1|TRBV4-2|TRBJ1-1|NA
TGTGCCAGCAGCAGCGATAGGGACAGGACGAACACTGAAGCTTTCTTT
CASSSDRDRTNTEAFF
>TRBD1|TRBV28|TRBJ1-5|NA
TGTGCCAGCAGGACCCGGGACAGGGGCAATCAGCCCCAGCATTTT
CASRTRDRGNQPQHF
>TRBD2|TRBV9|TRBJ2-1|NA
TGTGCCAGCAGCGTAGAATGGGGCGGGGGGCAGTTCTTC
CASSVEWGGGQFF
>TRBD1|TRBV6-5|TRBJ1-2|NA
TGTGCCAGCAGTCCGACCGATAACAGGGGGCCTGGCTACACCTTC
CASSPTDNRGPGYTF
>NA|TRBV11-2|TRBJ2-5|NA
TGTGCCAGCAGCTTAGCAGGAACCAAGGGGGAGACCCAGTACTTC
CASSLAGTKGETQYF
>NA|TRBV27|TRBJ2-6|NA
TGTGCCAGCAGTTTTGCGGGATCTGGGGCCAACGTCCTGACTTTC
CASSFAGSGANVLTF
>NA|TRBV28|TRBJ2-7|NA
TGTGCCAGCAGTTCCCCCGGACTAACCCACGAGCAGTACTTC
CASSSPGLTHEQYF
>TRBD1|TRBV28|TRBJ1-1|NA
TGTGCCAGCAGGGAGGGGGCTAGTGAAGCTTTCTTT
CASREGASEAFF
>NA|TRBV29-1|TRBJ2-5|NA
TGCAGCGTTGAGTTATTAGCGAACCAAGAGACCCAGTACTTC
CSVELLANQETQYF
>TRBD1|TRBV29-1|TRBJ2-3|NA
TGCAGCGTTGAAAGGCAGGGGGATGCAGATACGCAGTATTTT
CSVERQGDADTQYF
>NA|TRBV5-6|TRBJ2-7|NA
TGTGCCAGCAGACAAGACGGGATGTACGAGCAGTACTTC
CASRQDGMYEQYF
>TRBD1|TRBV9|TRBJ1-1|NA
TGTGCCAGCAGCGGCCGGACAGGGGGGCTAGGGGAAGCTTTCTTT
CASSGRTGGLGEAFF
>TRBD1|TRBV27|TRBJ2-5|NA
TGTGCCAGCAGGGGATGGACAGGGAGGAAAGAGACCCAGTACTTC
CASRGWTGRKETQYF
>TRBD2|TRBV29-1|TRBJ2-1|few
TGCAGCGTTGAGGAGGGACTAGCGGGAAGGGTCGGGCAGTTCTTC
CSVEEGLAGRVGQFF
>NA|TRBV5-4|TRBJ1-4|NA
TGTGCCAGCAGCCTTCGTACCGGGACCCTGAGTGAAAAACTGTTTTTT
CASSLRTGTLSEKLFF
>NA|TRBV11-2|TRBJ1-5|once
TGTGCCAGCAGCTTAGATTTAGCAGGGGTTCAGCCCCAGCATTTT
CASSLDLAGVQPQHF
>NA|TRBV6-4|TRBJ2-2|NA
TGTGCCAGCAGTGACGGGGACCCGAACACCGGGGAGCTGTTTTTT
CASSDGDPNTGELFF
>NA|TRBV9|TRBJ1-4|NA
TGTGCCAGCAGCGTAGAGATGGGGGCTAATGAAAAACTGTTTTTT
CASSVEMGANEKLFF
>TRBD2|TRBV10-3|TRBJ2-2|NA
TGTGCCATCAGTGATTTGTCTAGCGGAGCAAACACCGGGGAGCTGTTTTTT
CAISDLSSGANTGELFF
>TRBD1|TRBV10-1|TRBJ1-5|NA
TGCGCCAGCATCTTTTGGTGGTCAGGGGGCGAGAGCCAGCCCCAGCATTTT
CASIFWWSGGESQPQHF
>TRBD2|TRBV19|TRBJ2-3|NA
TGTGCCAGTAGTATCGGTATCGCGGGACTAGCGGGAGAGGAGGGGCACACAGATACGCAGTATTTT
CASSIGIAGLAGEEGHTDTQYF
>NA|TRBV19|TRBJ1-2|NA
TGTGCCAGTAGTGCGAAGGCCTTGACCTATGGCTACACCTTC
CASSAKALTYGYTF